A single sample gave rise to the 8 T cell receptor beta chains below, sequenced in a study of CD8+ T cells in alopecia areata. The treatment was: oral pan-JAK inhibitor, 5-10 mg twice daily. Investigators isolated RNA and reverse transcribed it into cDNA to act as the sequencing template. Assay used: immunoSEQ multiplex PCR; TCRdb lists only in-frame clones, some missing. The table includes 110,000 or so clones, around 54% detected once. The specimen comprised CD4+ T cells sorted from blood, sampled at week 24, from a patient treated with tofacitinib. The receptors derive from a human donor with alopecia areata.

The chain uses TRBV7-9 and TRBJ1-6, with D possibly being TRBD1 (6 bases). CDR3 length equals 16 residues. CDR1 and CDR2 (germline): SEHNR, FQNEAQ (reference sequence). V was trimmed by 2 bases and J by 4 bases, leaving 12 bases between them. DNA for the CDR3: TGTGCCAGCAGCTTATCGGGGGGCACTTATAATTCACCCCTCCACTTT. It yields the protein CASSLSGGTYNSPLHF.

This clone turned up a few times. The CDR3 sequence: CASSLGGWTDTQYF. The CDR3 bases are TGTGCCAGCAGTTTAGGCGGGTGGACAGATACGCAGTATTTT. The chain is built from TRBV27 and TRBJ2-3; a weak D match, TRBD2 (5 bases). The germline V gene encodes CDR1 MNHEY and CDR2 SMNVEV (reference sequence). Trimming pared 2 bases from V and 3 bases from J, leaving 9 bases between. This CDR3 comprises 14 residues.

The V call is TRBV5-4, the J call TRBJ2-1; TRBD1 aligns across 9 bases. From germline, CDR1 is SGHNT and CDR2 YYREEE (reference sequence). The CDR3 is 15 amino acids. V shed 4 bases and J 5 bases; nucleotides not matched to a gene: 7. The CDR3 reads CASSREDRGNNEQFF. The CDR3 DNA is TGTGCCAGCAGCCGGGAGGACAGGGGAAACAATGAGCAGTTCTTC. Complete variable domain (other parts from reference TRBV5-4 and TRBJ2-1): ETGVTQSPTHLIKTRGQQVTLRCSSQSGHNTVSWYQQALGQGPQFIFQYYREEENGRGNFPPRFSGLQFPNYSSELNVNALELDDSALYLCASSREDRGNNEQFFGPGTRLTVL.

This chain connects TRBV2 to TRBJ1-1; no clear D gene. V shed 5 bases and J shed 2 bases, with 9 bases lying between them. The germline CDR1 and CDR2 sequences are SNHLY and FYNNEI. The CDR3 length is 13 residues. The CDR3 loop is CASSTGSNTEAFF. The CDR3 nucleotides are TGTGCCAGCAGTACCGGGTCCAACACTGAAGCTTTCTTT.

This clone showed up just a few times. The rearrangement links TRBV29-1 to TRBJ2-2; D is possibly TRBD2 (6 bases). Trimming took 5 bases from V and 0 from J, leaving 10 bases between them. Germline CDR1 SQVTM, CDR2 ANQGSEA. CDR3 size: 14 residues. Written as DNA, the CDR3 is TGCAGCGTTAACCTAGCGACGAACACCGGGGAGCTGTTTTTT. This codes for CSVNLATNTGELFF.

This chain links TRBV6-6 with TRBJ1-1; D call uncertain. The V end was cut by 2 bases, the J end by 3 bases, with 10 bases between. Germline assignment: CDR1 MNHNY and CDR2 SVGAGI (reference sequence). This CDR3 is built from 14 residues. The CDR3 sequence is CASSYVGSDTEAFF. The CDR3, as DNA: TGTGCCAGCAGTTACGTAGGGTCTGACACTGAAGCTTTCTTT.

This clone was seen a single time. V and J are TRBV10-2 and TRBJ1-2; TRBD1 matches at 8 bases. The CDR3 has 14 residues. Unmatched junction bases numbered 13, after V lost 8 bases and J lost 8 bases. Germline CDR1 reads WSHSY; CDR2 reads SAAADI. The CDR3 sequence: CASLPGQETKGYTF. Written as DNA, the CDR3 is TGCGCCAGCCTGCCGGGACAGGAAACTAAGGGCTACACCTTC.

The rearrangement uses TRBV29-1 and TRBJ2-3; TRBD2 matches at 8 bases. Per the germline V gene, CDR1 is SQVTM and CDR2 is ANQGSEA. The J segment lost 5 bases and the V segment lost 4 bases, leaving 11 bases of the junction unmatched. The CDR3 sequence is 15 residues long. CDR3 in amino acids: CSVGRAGGAIDTQYF. The CDR3 DNA reads as TGCAGCGTTGGAAGGGCGGGGGGCGCGATAGATACGCAGTATTTT.